These 16 T cell receptor beta chains share one sample of origin, sequenced in a study of OX40 agonist ivuxolimab in advanced cancers. The data were produced by immunoSEQ multiplex PCR, yet TCRdb's version contains in-frame clones alone and is incomplete. The sample lists around 80,000 clones, roughly 83% occurring once. Sequenced here: CD4+ or CD8+ T cells sorted from blood, sampled in a trial of the OX40 agonist ivuxolimab. All receptors derive from an adult with an advanced solid tumor such as melanoma, head and neck, liver or kidney cancer.

V usage is TRBV2 and J usage is TRBJ2-5; 7 bases fit TRBD2. The CDR3 runs to 18 residues. The junction had 25 bases not matched to a gene; V was cut back by 10 bases and J by 5 bases. CDR1 is SNHLY and CDR2 is FYNNEI in the germline V gene. Here the CDR3 reads CATNVAGLLHTGPETQYF. The CDR3 bases are TGTGCCACTAATGTAGCGGGTCTCCTTCATACTGGACCGGAGACCCAGTACTTC.

The chain joins TRBV19 to TRBJ1-2; no firm D call. The CDR3 runs to 15 residues. The V gene's germline CDR1 is LNHDA and CDR2 SQIVND (reference sequence). V gave up 9 bases and J gave up 0 bases, with 17 bases separating them. CDR3 sequence (DNA): TGTGCCAGCACTACCCTCCTGGAGGCTAACTATGGCTACACCTTC. This codes for CASTTLLEANYGYTF.

The V gene is TRBV30, the J gene TRBJ1-1; 8 bases fit TRBD1. This CDR3 region has 12 residues. Per the germline V gene, CDR1 is GTSNPN and CDR2 is SVGIG (reference sequence). The V segment lost 8 bases and the J segment 4 bases; nucleotides outside the gene matches: 6. CDR3: CAGTGLITEAFF. The CDR3 DNA sequence: TGTGCCGGGACAGGTTTAATCACTGAAGCTTTCTTT.

The chain recombines TRBV6-5 with TRBJ1-3; a weak D match, TRBD1 (5 bases). V was clipped by 6 bases and J by 0 bases, with 12 bases between them. The CDR3 length is 15 residues. Germline V gene lookup returns CDR1 MNHEY and CDR2 SVGAGI. CDR3 region: CASSRGTTSGNTIYF. As DNA, the CDR3 is TGTGCCAGCAGCCGCGGGACTACCTCTGGAAACACCATATATTTT.

The chain combines TRBV5-5 with TRBJ1-3; D possibly corresponds to TRBD1 (6 bases). The CDR3 is 14 residues long. CDR1 SGHKS and CDR2 YYEKEE come from the germline V gene (reference sequence). Trimming removed 0 bases from V and 5 bases from J, with 9 bases in between. CDR3 amino acids: CASSLDQGRNTIYF. CDR3 sequence (DNA): TGTGCCAGCAGCTTGGATCAGGGGAGAAACACCATATATTTT.

The chain couples TRBV5-8 to TRBJ2-4; no clear D gene. Germline V gene data show CDR1 as SGHTS and CDR2 as YDEGEE. The CDR3 runs to 13 residues. The V end was cut by 2 bases, the J end by 6 bases, with 9 bases between. The CDR3: CASSLSLINIQYF. For the CDR3, the DNA is TGTGCCAGCAGCTTAAGCCTTATAAACATTCAGTACTTC.

The V gene is TRBV2, the J gene TRBJ1-1; D not certain. This CDR3 comprises 12 residues. Between the trimmed V and J ends, which lost 4 bases and 12 bases, there was a span of 15 bases. Germline CDR1 is SNHLY and CDR2 is FYNNEI. In DNA form, the CDR3 reads TGTGCCAGCAGTGGGGAGGGTTTGAGAACTTTCTTT. It yields the protein CASSGEGLRTFF. Using reference TRBV2 and TRBJ1-1 for the parts outside the CDR3, the full variable domain is EPEVTQTPSHQVTQMGQEVILRCVPISNHLYFYWYRQILGQKVEFLVSFYNNEISEKSEIFDDQFSVERPDGSNFTLKIRSTKLEDSAMYFCASSGEGLRTFFGQGTRLTVV.

This chain joins TRBV30 and TRBJ2-5; D is uncertain. This CDR3 is 12 amino acids long. Trimming stripped 1 base from V and 7 bases from J, with 10 bases between. Germline assignment: CDR1 GTSNPN and CDR2 SVGIG (reference sequence). The chain's CDR3 is CAWSALDRTQYF. The CDR3 coding sequence is TGTGCCTGGAGTGCTTTAGATCGGACCCAGTACTTC.

The chain combines TRBV7-3 with TRBJ2-7; tentatively, D is TRBD2 (6 bases). With 1 base removed from V and 6 bases from J, the gap between germline ends came to 10 bases. This CDR3 is built from 13 residues. Germline lookup yields CDR1 SGHTA and CDR2 FQGTGA. CDR3 nucleotide sequence: TGTGCCAGCAGCTTAAATTCCGGGGGCGAGCAGTACTTC. Amino acid sequence: CASSLNSGGEQYF.

The chain combines TRBV9 with TRBJ1-1; D is unclear. The ends were cut back, 6 bases at V and 5 bases at J, with 20 bases in the middle. Germline V lookup: CDR1 SGDLS, CDR2 YYNGEE. The CDR3 loop spans 15 amino acids. CDR3 amino acids: CASKIRWGRRTEAFF. Here the CDR3 DNA reads TGTGCCAGCAAAATTAGGTGGGGAAGGCGGACTGAAGCTTTCTTT.

The chain recombines TRBV29-1 with TRBJ2-5, with D perhaps being TRBD1 or TRBD2 (6 bases each). This CDR3 has 13 residues. Germline CDR1 and CDR2: SQVTM and ANQGSEA. V was trimmed by 6 bases and J by 5 bases, leaving 16 bases between them. CDR3 loop: CSVGRGAGETQYF. The CDR3 DNA reads TGCAGCGTCGGTAGGGGGGCGGGTGAGACCCAGTACTTC.

This sequence joins TRBV18 and TRBJ1-2; D gene unclear. The CDR3 runs to 13 residues. In germline, CDR1 is KGHSH, CDR2 LQKENI. V was shortened by 4 bases and J by 8 bases, with 14 bases between the two germline ends. CDR3 sequence: CASSLGGSEGYTF. CDR3 nucleotides: TGTGCCAGCTCACTCGGCGGGTCAGAAGGCTACACCTTC.

V is TRBV6-5 and J is TRBJ1-1, with D possibly TRBD1 on 5 matching bases. The CDR3 length is 13 residues. The V end was cut by 0 bases, the J end by 4 bases, with 6 bases between. Germline loops: CDR1 MNHEY, CDR2 SVGAGI. CDR3 nucleotides: TGTGCCAGCAGTTACTCGGGGGGCACTGAAGCTTTCTTT. It is translated as CASSYSGGTEAFF.

This chain connects TRBV4-1 to TRBJ1-1; TRBD1 aligns across 10 bases. CDR3 length equals 16 residues. CDR1 MGHRA and CDR2 YSYEKL come from the germline V gene. J was trimmed by 0 bases and V by 4 bases; bases with no gene match: 5. The DNA for the CDR3 is TGCGCCAGCAGCCGGGGGACAGGGGCCATGAACACTGAAGCTTTCTTT. This encodes CASSRGTGAMNTEAFF.

The rearrangement uses TRBV7-2 and TRBJ2-1; D gene unclear. Trimming stripped 5 bases from V and 5 bases from J, with 16 bases between. The CDR3 length is 15 residues. In germline, CDR1 is SGHTA, CDR2 FQGNSA. The CDR3 sequence is CASSPQYGTNNEQFF. CDR3 in DNA: TGTGCCAGCAGCCCTCAATACGGAACAAACAATGAGCAGTTCTTC.

The V gene is TRBV19, the J gene TRBJ1-5; D gene uncertain. The CDR3 contains 13 residues. Trimming took 7 bases from V and 5 from J, leaving 12 bases between them. From germline, CDR1 is LNHDA and CDR2 SQIVND (reference sequence). In DNA, the CDR3 is TGTGCCAGTACCCCTCCAAGGGATCAGCCCCAGCATTTT. Its translation: CASTPPRDQPQHF.